This T cell receptor (beta chain) originates from a study of blood T cell repertoires in COVID-19. Repertoires were generated with immunoSEQ multiplex PCR, while TCRdb's copy carries only in-frame clones and drops some. The sample has more than 45,000 clones, 83% seen once; the top ten hold approximately 16%. The CDR3 covers 15 residues. With 0 bases removed from V and 7 bases from J, the gap between germline ends came to 16 bases. Germline V gene lookup returns CDR1 SGDLS and CDR2 YYNGEE. The material sequenced was peripheral blood. This TCR derives from a man in his forties or fifties with acute or convalescent COVID-19. The V gene is TRBV9, the J gene TRBJ2-5, with D possibly being TRBD2 (5 bases). CDR3 loop: CASSVAETSAGTQYF. CDR3 DNA sequence: TGTGCCAGCAGCGTAGCGGAGACGTCTGCGGGGACCCAGTACTTC.